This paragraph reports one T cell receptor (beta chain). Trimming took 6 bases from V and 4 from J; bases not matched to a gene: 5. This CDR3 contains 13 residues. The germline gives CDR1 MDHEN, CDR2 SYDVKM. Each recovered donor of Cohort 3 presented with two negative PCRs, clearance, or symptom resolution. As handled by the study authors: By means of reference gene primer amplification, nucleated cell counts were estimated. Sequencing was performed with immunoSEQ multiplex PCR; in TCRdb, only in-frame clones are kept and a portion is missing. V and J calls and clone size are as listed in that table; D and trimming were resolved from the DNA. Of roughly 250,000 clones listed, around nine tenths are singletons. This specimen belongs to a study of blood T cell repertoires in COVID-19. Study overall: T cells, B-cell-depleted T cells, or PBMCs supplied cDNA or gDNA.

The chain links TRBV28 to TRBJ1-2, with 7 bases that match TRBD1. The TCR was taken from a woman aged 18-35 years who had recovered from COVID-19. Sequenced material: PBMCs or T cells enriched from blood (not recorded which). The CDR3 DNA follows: TGTGCCAGCAGCCAACAGGGGATCTATGGCTACACCTTC. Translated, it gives CASSQQGIYGYTF.